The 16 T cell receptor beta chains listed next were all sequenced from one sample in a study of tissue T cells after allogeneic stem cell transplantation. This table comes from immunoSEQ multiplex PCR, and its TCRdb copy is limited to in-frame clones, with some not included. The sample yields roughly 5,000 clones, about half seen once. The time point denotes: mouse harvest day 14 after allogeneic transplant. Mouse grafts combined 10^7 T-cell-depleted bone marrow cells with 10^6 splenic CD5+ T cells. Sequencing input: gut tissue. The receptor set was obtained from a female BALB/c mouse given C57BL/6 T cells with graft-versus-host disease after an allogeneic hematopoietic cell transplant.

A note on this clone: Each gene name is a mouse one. CDR3 DNA (partial): TGTGCCAGCGGTGATGCGAGGGGGCCTGGAAATACGCTCTAT. As protein: CASGDARGPGNTLY. The whole CDR3 reads CASGDARGPGNTLYF. The J gene is TRBJ1-3, the V gene TRBV13-2, with 7 bases matching TRBD1. The read finishes 1 residue shy of the CDR3 end, and the germline J gene is used to complete it. Germline CDR1 NNHNN, CDR2 SYGAGS (reference sequence). This CDR3 region has 15 residues. The V gene end was trimmed by 0 bases and the J gene end by 2 bases; junction bases not matched to a gene: 2.

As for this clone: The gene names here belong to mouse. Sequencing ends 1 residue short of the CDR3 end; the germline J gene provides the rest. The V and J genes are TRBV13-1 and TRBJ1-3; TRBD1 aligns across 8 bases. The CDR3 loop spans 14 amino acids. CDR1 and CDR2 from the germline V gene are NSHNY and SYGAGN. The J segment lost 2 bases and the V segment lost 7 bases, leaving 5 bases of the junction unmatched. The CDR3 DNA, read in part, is TGTGCCAGCTCTCTACAGGGGGCTGGAAATACGCTCTAT. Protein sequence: CASSLQGAGNTLY. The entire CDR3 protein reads CASSLQGAGNTLYF.

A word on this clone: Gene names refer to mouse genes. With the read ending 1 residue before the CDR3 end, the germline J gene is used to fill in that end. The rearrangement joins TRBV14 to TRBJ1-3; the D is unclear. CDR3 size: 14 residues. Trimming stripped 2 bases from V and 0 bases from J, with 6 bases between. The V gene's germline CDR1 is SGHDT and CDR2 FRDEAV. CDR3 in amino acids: CASSLTYSGNTLYF. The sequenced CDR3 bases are TGTGCCAGCAGTTTAACATATTCTGGAAATACGCTCTAT.

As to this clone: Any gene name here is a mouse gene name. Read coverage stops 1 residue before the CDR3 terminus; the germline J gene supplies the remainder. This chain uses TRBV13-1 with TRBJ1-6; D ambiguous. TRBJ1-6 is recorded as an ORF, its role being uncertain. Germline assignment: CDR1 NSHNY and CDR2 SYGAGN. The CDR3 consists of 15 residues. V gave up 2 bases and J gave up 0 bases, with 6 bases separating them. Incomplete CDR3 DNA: TGTGCCAGCAGTGAGCAGGATTCCTATAATTCGCCCCTCTAC. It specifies CASSEQDSYNSPLY. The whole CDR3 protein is CASSEQDSYNSPLYF.

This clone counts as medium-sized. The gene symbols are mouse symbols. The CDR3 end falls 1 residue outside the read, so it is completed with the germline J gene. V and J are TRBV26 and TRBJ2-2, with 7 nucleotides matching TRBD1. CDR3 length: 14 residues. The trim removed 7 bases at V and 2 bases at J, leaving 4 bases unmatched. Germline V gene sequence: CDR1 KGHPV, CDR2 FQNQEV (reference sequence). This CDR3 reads CASKPGQNTGQLYF. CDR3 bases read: TGTGCCAGCAAGCCGGGACAGAACACCGGGCAGCTCTAC.

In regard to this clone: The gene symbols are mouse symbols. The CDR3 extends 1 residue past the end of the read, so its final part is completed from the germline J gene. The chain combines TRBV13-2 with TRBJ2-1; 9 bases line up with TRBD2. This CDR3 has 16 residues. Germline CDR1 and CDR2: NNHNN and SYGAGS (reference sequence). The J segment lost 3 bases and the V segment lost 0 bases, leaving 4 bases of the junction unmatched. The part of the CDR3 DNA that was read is TGTGCCAGCGGTGATGCGGACTGGGGAGTCTATGCTGAGCAGTTC. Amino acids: CASGDADWGVYAEQF. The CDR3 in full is CASGDADWGVYAEQFF.

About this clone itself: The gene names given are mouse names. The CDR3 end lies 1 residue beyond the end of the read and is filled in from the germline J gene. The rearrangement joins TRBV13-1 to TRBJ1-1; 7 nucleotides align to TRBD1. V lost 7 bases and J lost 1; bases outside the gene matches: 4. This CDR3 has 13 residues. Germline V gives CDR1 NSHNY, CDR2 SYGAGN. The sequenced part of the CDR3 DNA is TGTGCCAGCTCGGGACAGAAAAACACAGAAGTCTTC. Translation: CASSGQKNTEVF. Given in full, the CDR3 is CASSGQKNTEVFF.

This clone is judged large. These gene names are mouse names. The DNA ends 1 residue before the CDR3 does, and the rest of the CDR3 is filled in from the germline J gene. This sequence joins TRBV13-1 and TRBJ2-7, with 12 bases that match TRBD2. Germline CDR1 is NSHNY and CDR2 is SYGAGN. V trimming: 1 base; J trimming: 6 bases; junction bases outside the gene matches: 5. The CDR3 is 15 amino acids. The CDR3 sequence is CASSDRGTGGSEQYF. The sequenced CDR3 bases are TGTGCCAGCAGTGATAGGGGGACTGGGGGGAGTGAACAGTAC.

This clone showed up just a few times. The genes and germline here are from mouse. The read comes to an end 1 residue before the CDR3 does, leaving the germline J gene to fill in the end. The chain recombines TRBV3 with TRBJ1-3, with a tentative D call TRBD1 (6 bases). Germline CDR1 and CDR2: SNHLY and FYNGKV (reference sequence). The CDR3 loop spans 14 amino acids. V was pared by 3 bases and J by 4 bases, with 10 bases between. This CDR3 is CASSFTGLGNTLYF. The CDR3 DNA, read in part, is TGTGCCAGCAGCTTCACAGGGCTCGGAAATACGCTCTAT. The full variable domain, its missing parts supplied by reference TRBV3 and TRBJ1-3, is GPKVLQIPSHQIIDMGQMVTLNCDPVSNHLYFYWYKQILGQQMEFLVNFYNGKVMEKSKLFKDQFSVERPDGSYFTLKIQPTALEDSAVYFCASSFTGLGNTLYFGEGSRLIVV.

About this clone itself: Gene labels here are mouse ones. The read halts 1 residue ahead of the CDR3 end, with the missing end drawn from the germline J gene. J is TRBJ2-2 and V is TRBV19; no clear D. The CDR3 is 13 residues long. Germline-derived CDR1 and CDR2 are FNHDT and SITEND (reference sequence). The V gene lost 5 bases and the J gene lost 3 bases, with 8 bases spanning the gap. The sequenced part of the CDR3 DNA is TGTGCCAGCAGCCTAGGGCACACCGGGCAGCTCTAC. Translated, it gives CASSLGHTGQLY. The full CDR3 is CASSLGHTGQLYF.

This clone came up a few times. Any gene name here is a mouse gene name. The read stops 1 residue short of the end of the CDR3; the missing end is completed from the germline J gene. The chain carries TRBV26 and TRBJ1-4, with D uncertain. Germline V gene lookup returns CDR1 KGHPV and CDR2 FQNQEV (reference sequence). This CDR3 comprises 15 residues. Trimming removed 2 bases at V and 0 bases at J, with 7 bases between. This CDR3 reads CASSLRGISNERLFF. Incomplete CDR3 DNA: TGTGCCAGCAGTCTGCGAGGGATTTCCAACGAAAGATTATTT.

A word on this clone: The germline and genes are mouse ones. CDR3 DNA, as far as it was read: TGTGGTGCTAGGAACTGGGGGGCGGACCAAGACACCCAGTAC. This sequence encodes CGARNWGADQDTQY. Given in full, the CDR3 is CGARNWGADQDTQYF. The chain has TRBV20 and TRBJ2-5; TRBD2 agrees at 9 bases. The read terminates 1 residue ahead of where the CDR3 ends, so the germline J gene completes it. This CDR3 comprises 15 residues. The germline gives CDR1 GFQATS, CDR2 STVNSAI. Trimming at V came to 2 bases and at J to 1 base, leaving 4 bases not matched to a gene.

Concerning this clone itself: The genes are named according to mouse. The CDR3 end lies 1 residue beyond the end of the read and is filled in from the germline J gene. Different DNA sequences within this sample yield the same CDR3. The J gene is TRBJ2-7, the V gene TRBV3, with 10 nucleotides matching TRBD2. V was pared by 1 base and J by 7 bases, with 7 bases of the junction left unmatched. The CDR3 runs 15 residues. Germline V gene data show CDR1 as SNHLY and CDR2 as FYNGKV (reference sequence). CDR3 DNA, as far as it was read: TGTGCCAGCAGCTTAGGGGCTGGGGGGGCGCGGGAACAGTAC. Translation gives CASSLGAGGAREQY. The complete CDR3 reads CASSLGAGGAREQYF.

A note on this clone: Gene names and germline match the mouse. CDR3 DNA, as far as it was read: TGTGCCAGCAGGGATTCTGGAAATACGCTCTAT. Its translation: CASRDSGNTLY. The entire CDR3 protein reads CASRDSGNTLYF. This rearrangement joins TRBV15 to TRBJ1-3; D remains ambiguous. The read ends 1 residue before the CDR3 terminus; that terminus is restored from the germline J gene. With 6 bases removed from V and 0 bases from J, the gap between germline ends came to 3 bases. This CDR3 contains 12 residues. The V gene's germline CDR1 is SGHND and CDR2 FRSKSL.

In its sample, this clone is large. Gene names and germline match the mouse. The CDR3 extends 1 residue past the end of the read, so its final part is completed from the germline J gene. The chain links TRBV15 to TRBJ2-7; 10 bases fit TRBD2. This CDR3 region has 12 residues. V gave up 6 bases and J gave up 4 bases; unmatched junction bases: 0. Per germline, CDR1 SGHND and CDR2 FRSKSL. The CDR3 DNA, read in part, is TGTGCCAGCAGGGACTGGGGGTATGAACAGTAC. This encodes CASRDWGYEQY. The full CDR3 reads CASRDWGYEQYF. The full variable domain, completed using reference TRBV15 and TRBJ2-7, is DAGVTQTPRHEVAEKGQTIILKCEPVSGHNDLFWYRQTKIQGLELLSYFRSKSLMEDGGAFKDRFKAEMLNSSFSTLKIQPTEPKDSAVYLCASRDWGYEQYFGPGTRLTVL.

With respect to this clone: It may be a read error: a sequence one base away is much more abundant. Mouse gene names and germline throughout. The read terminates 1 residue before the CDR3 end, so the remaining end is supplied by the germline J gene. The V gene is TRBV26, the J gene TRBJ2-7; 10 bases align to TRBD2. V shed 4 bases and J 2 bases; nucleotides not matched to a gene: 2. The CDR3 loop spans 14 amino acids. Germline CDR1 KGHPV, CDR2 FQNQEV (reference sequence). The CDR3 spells CASSPGTGAYEQYF. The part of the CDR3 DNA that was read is TGTGCCAGCAGTCCCGGGACTGGGGCCTATGAACAGTAC.